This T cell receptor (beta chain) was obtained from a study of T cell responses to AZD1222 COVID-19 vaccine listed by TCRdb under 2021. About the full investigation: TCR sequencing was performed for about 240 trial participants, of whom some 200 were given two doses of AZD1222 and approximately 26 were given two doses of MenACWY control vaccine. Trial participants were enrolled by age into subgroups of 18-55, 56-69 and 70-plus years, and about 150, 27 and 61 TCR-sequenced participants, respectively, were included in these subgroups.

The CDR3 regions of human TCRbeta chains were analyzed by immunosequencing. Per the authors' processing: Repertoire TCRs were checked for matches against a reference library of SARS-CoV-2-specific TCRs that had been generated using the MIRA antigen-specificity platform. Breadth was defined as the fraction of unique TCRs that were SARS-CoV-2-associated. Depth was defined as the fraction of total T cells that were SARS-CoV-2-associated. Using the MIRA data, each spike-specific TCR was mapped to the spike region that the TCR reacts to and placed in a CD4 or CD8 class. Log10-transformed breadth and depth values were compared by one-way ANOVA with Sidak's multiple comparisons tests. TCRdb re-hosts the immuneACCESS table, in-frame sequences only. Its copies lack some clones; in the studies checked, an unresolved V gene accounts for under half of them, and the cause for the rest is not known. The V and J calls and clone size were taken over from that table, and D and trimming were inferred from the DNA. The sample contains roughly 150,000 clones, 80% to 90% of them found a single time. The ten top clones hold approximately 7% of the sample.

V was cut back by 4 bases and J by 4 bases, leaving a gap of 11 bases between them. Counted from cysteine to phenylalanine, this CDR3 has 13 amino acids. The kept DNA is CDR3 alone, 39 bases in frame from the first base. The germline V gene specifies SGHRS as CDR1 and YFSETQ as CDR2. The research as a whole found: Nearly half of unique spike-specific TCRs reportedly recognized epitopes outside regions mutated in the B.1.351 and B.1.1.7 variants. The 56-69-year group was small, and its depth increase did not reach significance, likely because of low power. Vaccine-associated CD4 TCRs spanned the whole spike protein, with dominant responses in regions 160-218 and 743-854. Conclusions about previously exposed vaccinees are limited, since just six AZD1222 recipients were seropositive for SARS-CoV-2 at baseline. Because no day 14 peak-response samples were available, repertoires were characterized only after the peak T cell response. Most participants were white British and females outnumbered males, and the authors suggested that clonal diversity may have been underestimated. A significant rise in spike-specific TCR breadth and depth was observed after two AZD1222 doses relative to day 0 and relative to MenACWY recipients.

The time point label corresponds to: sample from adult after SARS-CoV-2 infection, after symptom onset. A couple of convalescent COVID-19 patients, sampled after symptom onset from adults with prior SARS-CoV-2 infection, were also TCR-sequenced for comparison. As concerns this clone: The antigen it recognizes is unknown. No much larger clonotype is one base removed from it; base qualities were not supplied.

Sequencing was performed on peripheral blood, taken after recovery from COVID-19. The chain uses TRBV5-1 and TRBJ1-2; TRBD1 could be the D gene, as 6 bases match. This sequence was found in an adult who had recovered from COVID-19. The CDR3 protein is CASSPQDSYGYTF. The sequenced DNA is TGCGCCAGCAGCCCGCAGGACAGCTATGGCTACACCTTC.